This T cell receptor beta chain was retrieved from a study of post-analysis software for immune sequencing data. Germline values: CDR1 SGHRS, CDR2 YFSETQ. This CDR3 comprises 15 residues. V was shortened by 1 base and J by 2 bases, with 13 bases between the two germline ends. cDNA libraries for TCR beta contained unique molecular identifiers. Once roughly 0.95 to 10 million T cells were used, a few hundred thousand cDNA molecules resulted. MiXCR, applied by TCRdb to the PCR reads, yields one record per CDR3 protein. The sample holds about 160,000 distinct CDR3 sequences, about 36% seen once. The chain joins TRBV5-1 to TRBJ2-7; D remains ambiguous. The material sequenced was blood, taken after autologous hematopoietic stem cell transplantation. The sequence was obtained from a girl between 10 and 17 years old with multiple sclerosis. The CDR3 coding sequence is TGCGCCAGCAGCTTGTCGTCATCCTATCCCTACGAGCAGTACTTC. Translation: CASSLSSSYPYEQYF.